This TCR beta chain is drawn from a study of human thymus T cells. Here immunoSEQ multiplex PCR was the method, and the copy in TCRdb shows in-frame clones only, minus some. This table has more than 50,000 clones, 90% to 95% appearing once. No fixed cell number was used; all available blood leukocytes supplied DNA. Trimming left V 7 bases short and J 1 base short, with 7 bases between. CDR3 length: 12 amino acids. Germline V gene sequence: CDR1 SNHLY, CDR2 FYNNEI. Sequencing was performed on blood. V and J are TRBV2 and TRBJ2-5, with no clear D. The TCR was taken from a boy in the first two years of life with a congenital heart defect but otherwise immunologically healthy. The CDR3 is CASISFQETQYF. CDR3 in DNA: TGTGCCAGCATCAGCTTCCAAGAGACCCAGTACTTC.